The present T cell receptor beta chain was sequenced within a study of T cells in women clearing cervical HPV infection. Study background: Controls gave blood once infection was undetectable; cases at lesion identification. Study-level results: Richness differences could reflect unmeasured T-cell content per sample. It is unknown whether associations predate infection; no effector/memory or HPV-specific sorting. CIN3+ cases had significantly higher TCR richness than controls; evenness did not differ.

This table comes from immunoSEQ multiplex PCR, and its TCRdb copy is limited to in-frame clones, with some not included. This listing includes more than 25,000 clones. Notes on this clone: Its target is not known. The read terminates 3 residues before the CDR3 end, so the remaining end is supplied by the germline J gene.

This CDR3 has 16 amino acids. The germline gives CDR1 SGHRS, CDR2 YFSETQ. The sequence came from a woman between 18 and 75 years old with a cervical HPV16 infection that either progressed to CIN3+ or cleared (not recorded which). The rearrangement links TRBV5-1 to TRBJ2-4; TRBD1 matches at 9 bases. The source material was blood buffy coat. The CDR3 spells CASSALQGAQNYGQYF. CDR3 DNA, as far as it was read: TGCGCCAGCAGCGCCCTACAGGGGGCGCAGAACTATGGT.